A single sample is the source of the 16 T cell receptor beta chains below, sequenced in a study of beta chain features in type 1 diabetes. Reverse transcription of all isolated RNA meant that expressed TCRB transcripts were sequenced. The table came from immunoSEQ multiplex PCR; TCRdb's copy has only in-frame clones and leaves some out. The sample has around 250,000 clones, 27% seen once. Specimen: central memory CD4+ T cells from blood. The receptors shown here come from a man aged 30 to 39 in good health.

This clone has at least ten counts. V gene TRBV9 combines with J gene TRBJ1-4; D is undetermined. In germline, CDR1 is SGDLS, CDR2 YYNGEE. This CDR3 contains 14 residues. The ends were cut back, 0 bases at V and 7 bases at J, with 10 bases in the middle. The CDR3 nucleotides read TGTGCCAGCAGCGTAGAGGTACATTCTGAAAAACTGTTTTTT. It yields the protein CASSVEVHSEKLFF.

The chain has TRBV28 and TRBJ2-7, with D perhaps TRBD2 (6 bases). The germline CDR1 and CDR2 sequences are MDHEN and SYDVKM. This CDR3 region has 14 residues. Trimming took off 6 bases at V and 0 bases at J, with 12 bases between the two ends. The CDR3 DNA reads as TGTGCCAGCAGGGGGACTCTAAGCTCCTACGAGCAGTACTTC. It specifies CASRGTLSSYEQYF. Complete variable domain (other parts from reference TRBV28 and TRBJ2-7): DVKVTQSSRYLVKRTGEKVFLECVQDMDHENMFWYRQDPGLGLRLIYFSYDVKMKEKGDIPEGYSVSREKKERFSLILESASTNQTSMYLCASRGTLSSYEQYFGPGTRLTVT.

The chain carries TRBV6-5 and TRBJ2-3; TRBD2 matches at 8 bases. V was clipped by 2 bases and J by 4 bases; unmatched bases: 5. Germline-derived CDR1 and CDR2 are MNHEY and SVGAGI. The CDR3 is made up of 15 amino acids. The CDR3: CASSYGTSGPDTQYF. As DNA, the CDR3 is TGTGCCAGCAGTTACGGGACTAGTGGGCCAGATACGCAGTATTTT.

This clone was observed a handful of times. This chain joins TRBV29-1 and TRBJ2-7, with no clear D. There are 12 residues in the CDR3. Trimming shortened V by 6 bases and J by 6 bases, and 15 bases separated the two germline ends. Germline CDR1 reads SQVTM; CDR2 reads ANQGSEA. The CDR3 DNA follows: TGCAGCGTCCCCGGTGGCCCCTCCGAGCAGTACTTC. As protein: CSVPGGPSEQYF.

This clone appeared a few times. V gene TRBV30 combines with J gene TRBJ2-7, with D unresolved. Between the trimmed V and J ends, which lost 2 bases and 1 base, there was a span of 12 bases. The CDR3 is 14 residues long. The V gene's germline CDR1 is GTSNPN and CDR2 SVGIG (reference sequence). This CDR3 reads CAWSPPRASYEQYF. In DNA form, the CDR3 reads TGTGCCTGGAGTCCGCCAAGGGCGTCCTACGAGCAGTACTTC.

The chain has TRBV18 and TRBJ1-2; D call uncertain. Germline V gene lookup returns CDR1 KGHSH and CDR2 LQKENI. The CDR3 totals 15 residues. V shed 0 bases and J shed 2 bases, with 10 bases lying between them. The DNA of the CDR3 is TGTGCCAGCTCACCACCGGGAGCGTTAAACTATGGCTACACCTTC. It is translated as CASSPPGALNYGYTF.

This chain joins TRBV6-6 and TRBJ2-1, with 11 bases identical to TRBD2. This CDR3 is 14 amino acids long. Germline CDR1 reads MNHNY; CDR2 reads SVGAGI (reference sequence). Losses at the gene ends were 11 bases for V and 8 bases for J; bases not matched to a gene: 11. In nucleotides, the CDR3 is TGTGCCGGTAGCGGGAGGGCCTCTGCCGATGAGCAGTTCTTC. Its protein product is CAGSGRASADEQFF.

Only a few counts were recorded for this clone. The chain couples TRBV18 to TRBJ1-2, with TRBD1 matching 7 bases. The V segment lost 4 bases and the J segment 4 bases; nucleotides outside the gene matches: 9. CDR1 is KGHSH, CDR2 LQKENI, per germline. The CDR3 has 15 amino acids. The CDR3 loop is CASSLSQGDGYGYTF. The CDR3 nucleotides read TGTGCCAGCTCACTATCGCAGGGGGACGGCTATGGCTACACCTTC.

The V gene is TRBV7-9, the J gene TRBJ2-3; the D gene is possibly TRBD2 (6 bases). The CDR3 is 14 residues long. Germline-derived CDR1 and CDR2 are SEHNR and FQNEAQ (reference sequence). Trimming removed 6 bases at V and 5 bases at J, with 15 bases between. This CDR3 reads CASSPEMRGDTQYF. In DNA, the CDR3 is TGTGCCAGCAGTCCTGAGATGCGGGGAGATACGCAGTATTTT.

This clone turned up a few times. The CDR3 DNA follows: TGTGCCAGCAGTGGGGGTTGGCAGGGCGAGACCCAGTACTTC. As protein: CASSGGWQGETQYF. The chain has TRBV2 and TRBJ2-5; perhaps TRBD1 as D (5 bases). This CDR3 contains 14 residues. With 4 bases removed from V and 5 bases from J, the gap between germline ends came to 14 bases. Germline values: CDR1 SNHLY, CDR2 FYNNEI.

This clone was observed a few times. The chain is built from TRBV7-2 and TRBJ2-3; D unresolved. The CDR3 covers 14 residues. CDR1 SGHTA and CDR2 FQGNSA come from the germline V gene. Trimming removed 5 bases from V and 2 bases from J, with 11 bases in between. The chain's CDR3 is CASSPVGHTDTQYF. For the CDR3, the DNA is TGTGCCAGCAGCCCGGTCGGGCACACAGATACGCAGTATTTT.

The chain combines TRBV5-6 with TRBJ1-2; perhaps TRBD1 as D (6 bases). The CDR3 extends over 15 amino acids. The ends were cut back, 3 bases at V and 7 bases at J, with 19 bases in the middle. Germline lookup yields CDR1 SGHDT and CDR2 YYEEEE. CDR3 amino acids: CASSSDRPYMSGYTF. CDR3 nucleotide sequence: TGTGCCAGCAGCTCAGACAGGCCGTACATGAGTGGCTACACCTTC. Filled out from reference TRBV5-6 and TRBJ1-2, the complete variable domain reads DAGVTQSPTHLIKTRGQQVTLRCSPKSGHDTVSWYQQALGQGPQFIFQYYEEEERQRGNFPDRFSGHQFPNYSSELNVNALLLGDSALYLCASSSDRPYMSGYTFGSGTRLTVV.

With respect to this clone: Other nucleotide sequences in the sample specify the same CDR3. The V call is TRBV18, the J call TRBJ2-5; 11 positions agree with TRBD2. The CDR3 contains 15 residues. Germline values: CDR1 KGHSH, CDR2 LQKENI. V shed 3 bases and J 1 base; nucleotides not matched to a gene: 1. DNA of the CDR3: TGTGCCAGCTCACCTCTAGCGGGAGGCCAAGAGACCCAGTACTTC. Amino acids: CASSPLAGGQETQYF.

The chain joins TRBV29-1 to TRBJ1-2; TRBD1 aligns across 8 bases. Germline V gives CDR1 SQVTM, CDR2 ANQGSEA. This CDR3 has 16 residues. Trimming at V came to 7 bases and at J to 6 bases, leaving 19 bases not matched to a gene. The CDR3, as DNA: TGCAGCGCAAGGACAGGGTCGCAGAATAGTCGCGATGGCTACACCTTC. Its protein product is CSARTGSQNSRDGYTF. Together with reference TRBV29-1 and TRBJ1-2, the CDR3 gives the full variable domain: SAVISQKPSRDICQRGTSLTIQCQVDSQVTMMFWYRQQPGQSLTLIATANQGSEATYESGFVIDKFPISRPNLTFSTLTVSNMSPEDSSIYLCSARTGSQNSRDGYTFGSGTRLTVV.

This clone has just a few counts. The chain employs TRBV19 and TRBJ2-1, with 7 nucleotides matching TRBD2. The CDR3 is 14 residues long. The germline gives CDR1 LNHDA, CDR2 SQIVND (reference sequence). Losses at the gene ends were 7 bases for V and 7 bases for J; bases not matched to a gene: 10. CDR3 residues: CASTAGDLGNEQFF. As DNA, the CDR3 is TGTGCCAGTACTGCGGGAGACCTCGGGAATGAGCAGTTCTTC.

The chain recombines TRBV21-1 with TRBJ2-3; the table's D call of TRBD2 was not tested on the DNA. TRBV21-1 counts as a pseudogene. CDR3 length: 15 residues. CDR3 residues: CASSKGTSGGDTQYF. The CDR3, as DNA: TGTGCCAGCAGCAAAGGGACTAGCGGGGGGGATACGCAGTATTTT.